This T cell receptor (beta chain) emerged from a study of blood T cells in healthy people across ages. Study-wide results and limits: Both naive CD4+ cell counts and diversity were greater in long-lived donors than in aged donors. Any changes in expanded clonotypes were possibly confounded, as donor CMV status remained unknown.

The sample providers were healthy Caucasian people from Russia, aged roughly 6 to 90. Every donor contributed roughly 11 milliliters of peripheral blood by blood draw. With a J-beta primer mix and a sample-barcoded 5' primer, a second PCR ran about 7 to 11 cycles. In TCRdb, the 5' RACE reads were re-called with MiXCR into one record per CDR3 protein. This sample carries about 580,000 distinct CDR3 sequences, 40% to 50% of them seen once, and the ten largest clones take 20% to 25%. The germline V gene has CDR1 MNHEY and CDR2 SVGAGI. The length of the CDR3 is 13 residues. Trimming at V came to 8 bases and at J to 2 bases, leaving 4 bases not matched to a gene. Turning to this clonotype: Its antigen remains unknown. Being one base from a much bigger clone, this may be a read error.

The sequence derives from an elderly man in good health. Sequencing was performed on blood. The chain employs TRBV6-5 and TRBJ2-7, with 9 bases matching TRBD2. CDR3 in DNA: TGTGCCAGCGTTTCTAGCGGGACCTACGAGCAGTACTTC. This sequence encodes CASVSSGTYEQYF.